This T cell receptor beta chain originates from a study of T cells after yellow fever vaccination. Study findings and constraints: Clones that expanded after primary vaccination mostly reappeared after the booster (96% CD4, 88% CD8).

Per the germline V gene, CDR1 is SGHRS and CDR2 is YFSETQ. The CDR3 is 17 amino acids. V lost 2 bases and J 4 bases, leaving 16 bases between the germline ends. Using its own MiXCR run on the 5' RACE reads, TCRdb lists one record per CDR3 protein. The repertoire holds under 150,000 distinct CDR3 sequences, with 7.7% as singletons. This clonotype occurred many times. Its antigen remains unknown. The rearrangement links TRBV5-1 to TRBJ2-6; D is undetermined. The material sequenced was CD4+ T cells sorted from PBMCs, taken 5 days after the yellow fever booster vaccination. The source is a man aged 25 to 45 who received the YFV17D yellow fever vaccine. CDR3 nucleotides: TGCGCCAGCAGCTTACCTACACAGAGTTCAGGGGCCAACGTCCTGACTTTC. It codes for CASSLPTQSSGANVLTF. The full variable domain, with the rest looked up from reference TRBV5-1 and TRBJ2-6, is KAGVTQTPRYLIKTRGQQVTLSCSPISGHRSVSWYQQTPGQGLQFLFEYFSETQRNKGNFPGRFSGRQFSNSRSEMNVSTLELGDSALYLCASSLPTQSSGANVLTFGAGSRLTVL.